Listed below are T cell receptor beta chains from one sample, sequenced in a study of blood T cell repertoires in COVID-19. Some clones are missing from TCRdb's copy, which holds only in-frame ones; the method was immunoSEQ multiplex PCR. This sample has about 100,000 clones, with over 70% found just once. The sequenced sample was peripheral blood. These receptors came from a man aged 60-69 years with acute or convalescent COVID-19. Both conserved end residues are part of each CDR3. Each record gives: clone size, D gene, J gene, V gene, CDR3 length, CDR3 DNA, CDR3 protein. A D gene is named only where the DNA matches it firmly. Clone size is not always given. Where it is, it says once, few, many or a class for expanded clones.

-	-	TRBJ1-2	TRBV21-1	13	TGTGCCAGCACGGGACAGGGGGGAGGCGGCTACACCTTC	CASTGQGGGGYTF
-	TRBD2	TRBJ2-1	TRBV7-6	17	TGTGCCAGCAGCCTAGCCGGGACTAGCGGGAACTACAATGAGCAGTTCTTC	CASSLAGTSGNYNEQFF
-	TRBD1	TRBJ1-6	TRBV30	15	TGTGCCTGGAAATTTCCGGGGACAGGGGTTTTTCCCCTCCACTTT	CAWKFPGTGVFPLHF
-	TRBD2	TRBJ2-7	TRBV5-6	17	TGTGCCAGCCGGGGACTAGCGGGAGGGGGGACCTCCTACGAGCAGTACTTC	CASRGLAGGGTSYEQYF
-	-	TRBJ2-2	TRBV10-1	12	TGCGCCAGCAGCCAGGGGACCGGGGAGCTGTTTTTT	CASSQGTGELFF
-	TRBD2	TRBJ2-2	TRBV5-4	16	TGTGCCAGCAGCTCCGGACTAGCGGGAGGTAGGGGGGAGCTGTTTTTT	CASSSGLAGGRGELFF
-	TRBD2	TRBJ2-7	TRBV7-9	16	TGTGCCAGCAGCCCGTTAGCGGGGATGAGCTCCTACGAGCAGTACTTC	CASSPLAGMSSYEQYF
once	-	TRBJ2-7	TRBV7-9	16	TGTGCCAGCAGCTTAGGGGGGACTCAAAGATCCTACGAGCAGTACTTC	CASSLGGTQRSYEQYF
-	-	TRBJ1-2	TRBV12-3/TRBV12-4	13	TGTGCCAGCAGTGTAGCAGGGGTGCATGGCTACACCTTC	CASSVAGVHGYTF
once	-	TRBJ1-1	TRBV7-6	13	TGTGCCAGCAGCTTAGCTTTCCAAACTGAAGCTTTCTTT	CASSLAFQTEAFF
-	TRBD1	TRBJ2-7	TRBV28	15	TGTGCCAGCAGCACTAATCCGGGACAGGGGGTTGCGCCGTACTTC	CASSTNPGQGVAPYF
-	-	TRBJ2-1	TRBV7-3	16	TGTGCCAGCAGCTTAATCGGAACAGGGAAGGGTGGTGAGCAGTTCTTC	CASSLIGTGKGGEQFF
-	TRBD2	TRBJ2-5	TRBV7-2	14	TGTGCCAGCAGCACTAGCGCGTACCAAGAGACCCAGTACTTC	CASSTSAYQETQYF
-	TRBD1	TRBJ2-2	TRBV6-2/TRBV6-3	17	TGTGCCAGCAGCAAGAACAGGGGGCCCCTAAACACCGGGGAGCTGTTTTTT	CASSKNRGPLNTGELFF
-	TRBD1	TRBJ2-1	TRBV19	12	TGTGCCAGTAGTACCGGACAGGGGGGGCTGTTCTTC	CASSTGQGGLFF
-	-	TRBJ2-3	TRBV7-6	14	TGTGCCAGCAGCTTAGGCATTGCGGTAGATACGCAGTATTTT	CASSLGIAVDTQYF
-	TRBD1	TRBJ2-2	TRBV19	16	TGTGCCAGTACTAACCACAGGGGGTCGAGCACCGGGGAGCTGTTTTTT	CASTNHRGSSTGELFF
-	TRBD1	TRBJ1-3	TRBV7-2	16	TGTGCCAGCAGCCCAAGAGACAGGGGAACTGGAAACACCATATATTTT	CASSPRDRGTGNTIYF
-	TRBD1	TRBJ2-7	TRBV5-1	14	TGCGCCAGCAGCAGGACAGGGGGGAGCTACGAGCAGTACTTC	CASSRTGGSYEQYF
-	TRBD1	TRBJ1-6	TRBV6-2/TRBV6-3	15	TGTGCCAGCAGTTTCCTCAGGGGGTCTAATTCACCCCTCCACTTT	CASSFLRGSNSPLHF
few	TRBD2	TRBJ2-3	TRBV24-1	15	TGTGCCACCAGTAAGCGGGAGACAGTAACAGATACGCAGTATTTT	CATSKRETVTDTQYF
-	-	TRBJ2-1	TRBV5-1	16	TGCGCCAGCAGCTTGGGAGGGGGAGAAGCCTACAATGAGCAGTTCTTC	CASSLGGGEAYNEQFF
-	TRBD2	TRBJ2-5	TRBV19	19	TGTGCCAGTAGTATGACCGGGGCTAGCGGTCCTTGGTACCAAGAGACCCAGTACTTC	CASSMTGASGPWYQETQYF
-	TRBD2	TRBJ2-1	TRBV5-6	16	TGTGCCAGCAGCCCGCCCCCTAGCGGGATCTACAATGAGCAGTTCTTC	CASSPPPSGIYNEQFF
-	-	TRBJ2-5	TRBV12-3/TRBV12-4	13	TGTGCCAGCAGAAACAGGAATCAAGAGACCCAGTACTTC	CASRNRNQETQYF
-	-	TRBJ2-7	TRBV24-1	15	TGTGCCACCAGTGACCCCTCGACAGGAGCCTACGAGCAGTACTTC	CATSDPSTGAYEQYF
-	-	TRBJ1-5	TRBV7-8	16	TGTGCCAGCAGCTTAGATCAGAGGCTGGGCAATCAGCCCCAGCATTTT	CASSLDQRLGNQPQHF
-	-	TRBJ2-1	TRBV5-4	15	TGTGCCAGCAGCTTGGCCCCACTGTCCTACAATGAGCAGTTCTTC	CASSLAPLSYNEQFF
-	-	TRBJ2-3	TRBV10-3	13	TGTGCCATCATGTCAGGCCCCCCAGATACGCAGTATTTT	CAIMSGPPDTQYF
-	-	TRBJ1-3	TRBV9	16	TGTGCCAGCAGCCCCGTGGGAGGAGTCTCTGGAAACACCATATATTTT	CASSPVGGVSGNTIYF
-	TRBD2	TRBJ2-3	TRBV9	18	TGTGCCAGCAGCGTAGGGACTAGCGGGAGGGAAAGGACAGATACGCAGTATTTT	CASSVGTSGRERTDTQYF
-	-	TRBJ2-1	TRBV7-6	10	TGTGCCACGACTTTTAATGAGCAGTTCTTC	CATTFNEQFF
-	TRBD1	TRBJ1-5	TRBV20-1	10	TGCAGTGCCCATACAGGGGTTGAGCATTTT	CSAHTGVEHF
-	-	TRBJ2-2	TRBV5-1	14	TGCGCCAGCAGCCCGACAGCCAACACCGGGGAGCTGTTTTTT	CASSPTANTGELFF
-	-	TRBJ2-6	TRBV14	15	TGTGCCAGCTCGGGGGTCAGCTCTGGGGCCAACGTCCTGACTTTC	CASSGVSSGANVLTF
-	-	TRBJ1-1	TRBV5-4	14	TGTGCCAGCAGCTTGGGGAGCATGAACACTGAAGCTTTCTTT	CASSLGSMNTEAFF
-	-	TRBJ2-7	TRBV28	17	TGTGCCAGCAGTTTATTTGAGGGGACATACAGCTCCTACGAGCAGTACTTC	CASSLFEGTYSSYEQYF
-	TRBD2	TRBJ2-5	TRBV7-9	14	TGTGCCAGCAGCTCGATTAGCGGGGGAGAGACCCAGTACTTC	CASSSISGGETQYF
-	-	TRBJ1-6	TRBV19	16	TGTGCCAGTAGTATAGGCCAAAGACAAGTTAATTCACCCCTCCACTTT	CASSIGQRQVNSPLHF
-	-	TRBJ2-2	TRBV28	14	TGTGCCAGCCTTTCAGCGGGTTACACCGGGGAGCTGTTTTTT	CASLSAGYTGELFF
-	TRBD1	TRBJ1-1	TRBV6-5	14	TGTGCCAGCATCGGGGGGGGCAGGGGGACTGAAGCTTTCTTT	CASIGGGRGTEAFF
-	-	TRBJ1-2	TRBV10-2	15	TGCGCCAGCAGCATAAACCCCGACAGAGCCTATGGCTACACCTTC	CASSINPDRAYGYTF
-	-	TRBJ2-5	TRBV11-3	14	TGTGCCAGCAGCTTGGTTAGACAGTCAGAGACCCAGTACTTC	CASSLVRQSETQYF
-	-	TRBJ2-1	TRBV7-9	16	TGTGCCAGCAGCTTAGTTGGTGGCAGATCCTACAATGAGCAGTTCTTC	CASSLVGGRSYNEQFF
-	-	TRBJ2-1	TRBV9	14	TGTGCCAGCAGCGTAGACGAGACCTACAATGAGCAGTTCTTC	CASSVDETYNEQFF
-	TRBD2	TRBJ2-7	TRBV7-6	18	TGTGCCAGCAGCTTATCACTAGCGGGGGGTCCATTCACCTACGAGCAGTACTTC	CASSLSLAGGPFTYEQYF
few	TRBD2	TRBJ2-1	TRBV7-3	16	TGTGCCAGCAGCTTAAGGGCTAGCGGGAGGAACAATGAGCAGTTCTTC	CASSLRASGRNNEQFF
-	TRBD2	TRBJ2-7	TRBV10-3	15	TGTGCCATCAGTGACCCAGCGGGGGGCGGCAACGAGCAGTACTTC	CAISDPAGGGNEQYF
-	-	TRBJ2-5	TRBV6-5	16	TGTGCCAGCAGTTACTCGACTTCCAGAAACCAAGAGACCCAGTACTTC	CASSYSTSRNQETQYF
-	-	TRBJ2-2	TRBV6-4	15	TGTGCCAGCAGTGAATCCAGCGGCAACACCGGGGAGCTGTTTTTT	CASSESSGNTGELFF
-	TRBD1	TRBJ1-1	TRBV29-1	17	TGCAGCGTTGAAGACCCGGACAGGGGGCGTGGGAACACTGAAGCTTTCTTT	CSVEDPDRGRGNTEAFF
once	-	TRBJ1-2	TRBV4-2	14	TGTGCCAGCAGCCAAGATACGGGTAACTATGGCTACACCTTC	CASSQDTGNYGYTF
-	TRBD1	TRBJ2-6	TRBV18	17	TGTGCCAGCTCACCCCGGGACAGGGAGCCTGGGGCCAACGTCCTGACTTTC	CASSPRDREPGANVLTF
-	-	TRBJ2-5	TRBV3-1/TRBV3-2	15	TGTGCCAGCAGCCAAGATCGTGAGGGCCAAGAGACCCAGTACTTC	CASSQDREGQETQYF
few	TRBD1	TRBJ2-7	TRBV19	12	TGTGCCAGTAATGACAGGGTGGGCGAGCAGTACTTC	CASNDRVGEQYF
-	TRBD2	TRBJ2-1	TRBV3-1/TRBV3-2	16	TGTGCCAGCAGCCCACGACTAGCGGAACAATACAATGAGCAGTTCTTC	CASSPRLAEQYNEQFF
-	-	TRBJ2-5	TRBV7-2	15	TGTGCCAGCAGCCTCTTTGTTTCTCCGAGCGGCAGGGGGTACTTC	CASSLFVSPSGRGYF